The 26 T cell receptor beta chains listed next were all sequenced from one sample in a study of Graves' ophthalmopathy and Graves' hyperthyroidism. Amplification targeted the TCR beta CDR3 regions, with RNA transcripts as the source material. The library came from an HTBI-primed first-round RT-PCR and a second-round multiplex PCR. Each CDR3 protein is one row after TCRdb ran MiXCR on the multiplex PCR reads. The sample contains 400,000 to 500,000 distinct CDR3 sequences, 20% to 25% of which appear only once. The sequenced material came from peripheral blood. These receptor sequences come from a woman between 18 and 29 years old with stable Graves' hyperthyroidism.

This clonotype was observed a few times. This chain links TRBV6-4 with TRBJ2-5; 9 bases match TRBD2. Germline CDR1 is MRHNA and CDR2 is SNTAGT. CDR3 size: 16 residues. V was clipped by 3 bases and J by 5 bases; unmatched bases: 10. CDR3 in DNA: TGTGCCAGCAGTGAAAACGGCGGGGGGGCCGGGGAGACCCAGTACTTC. It translates to CASSENGGGAGETQYF.

In its sample, this clonotype was seen many times. This chain links TRBV12-3 or TRBV12-4 with TRBJ1-2, with TRBD1 matching 8 bases. The CDR3 extends over 12 amino acids. With V trimmed by 6 bases and J by 8 bases, 5 bases remained unmatched. DNA for the CDR3: TGTGCCAGCAGCTGGACAGGGACCGGCTACACCTTC. Encoded protein: CASSWTGTGYTF.

This clonotype showed up many times. The chain uses TRBV25-1 and TRBJ2-2; 7 positions agree with TRBD1. The V gene's germline CDR1 is MGHDK and CDR2 SYGVNS. With V trimmed by 3 bases and J by 6 bases, 4 bases remained unmatched. This CDR3 is 14 amino acids long. CDR3: CASSDQRGPGELFF. DNA of the CDR3: TGTGCCAGCAGTGACCAAAGGGGGCCCGGGGAGCTGTTTTTT.

This clonotype was recorded at least ten times. The chain combines TRBV29-1 with TRBJ2-7; TRBD2 matches at 11 bases. Unmatched junction bases numbered 4, after V lost 5 bases and J lost 4 bases. From germline, CDR1 is SQVTM and CDR2 ANQGSEA. This CDR3 is built from 13 residues. The CDR3, as DNA: TGCAGCGTTTCCACTAGCGGGAGTTACGAGCAGTACTTC. Translating it yields CSVSTSGSYEQYF.

Many counts were recorded for this clonotype. The chain combines TRBV27 with TRBJ2-5; 7 bases fit TRBD2. The CDR3 spans 14 residues. Unmatched junction bases numbered 6, after V lost 4 bases and J lost 4 bases. The germline gives CDR1 MNHEY, CDR2 SMNVEV (reference sequence). CDR3 nucleotide sequence: TGTGCCAGCAGTTCATGGCCGGGGGGAGAGACCCAGTACTTC. Its translation: CASSSWPGGETQYF.

This clonotype was observed a handful of times. A read error is possible here, since a much larger clone lies one base away. The chain recombines TRBV6-1 with TRBJ2-2; 9 positions match TRBD2. This CDR3 is built from 15 residues. Germline loops: CDR1 MNHNS, CDR2 SASEGT. CDR3 loop: CASSETAGGPGELCF. The CDR3 nucleotides are TGTGCCAGCAGTGAAACGGCGGGAGGGCCCGGGGAGCTGTGTTTT.

This clonotype occurred many times. V and J are TRBV12-3 or TRBV12-4 and TRBJ2-2; TRBD2 matches 7 bases. This CDR3 has 14 residues. V lost 6 bases to trimming and J lost 3 bases; unmatched junction nucleotides: 4. DNA for the CDR3: TGTGCCAGCAGGAGACTAGCAGACACCGGGGAGCTGTTTTTT. Translating gives CASRRLADTGELFF.

There are many counts of this clonotype. V and J are TRBV4-3 and TRBJ1-2, with D maybe TRBD1 (5 bases). Germline CDR1 reads LGHNA; CDR2 reads YSLEER. The CDR3 has 14 amino acids. Trimming removed 0 bases from V and 4 bases from J, with 9 bases in between. The CDR3 region has the DNA TGCGCCAGCAGCCAAGATACAGGAAGCTATGGCTACACCTTC. Its protein is CASSQDTGSYGYTF.

This clonotype was counted at least ten times. The chain couples TRBV7-9 to TRBJ2-7; a possible D gene is TRBD2 (5 bases). The length of the CDR3 is 12 residues. CDR1 is SEHNR and CDR2 is FQNEAQ in the germline V gene (reference sequence). V was shortened by 1 base and J by 7 bases, with 8 bases between the two germline ends. CDR3 nucleotide sequence: TGTGCCAGCAGCTTAGGGAGGAGAGAGCAGTACTTC. It codes for CASSLGRREQYF.

Ten or more counts support this clonotype. The rearrangement uses TRBV7-3 and TRBJ2-7; D remains ambiguous. The V end lost 8 bases, the J end lost 1 base, and 9 bases lay between the germline ends. Germline CDR1 SGHTA, CDR2 FQGTGA. The CDR3 is 12 residues long. The CDR3 DNA is TGTGCCAGCCCGACATCGTCCTACGAGCAGTACTTC. Its protein is CASPTSSYEQYF.

This clonotype was found once. The chain joins TRBV28 to TRBJ2-7, with 11 bases aligning to TRBD2. Germline V CDR1 and CDR2: MDHEN, SYDVKM. V was pared by 3 bases and J by 0 bases, with 10 bases of the junction left unmatched. This CDR3 has 18 residues. The CDR3 DNA reads as TGTGCCAGCAGTTTTGGTAGCGGGAGGGCCAAGCGCTCCTACGAGCAGTACTTC. Protein: CASSFGSGRAKRSYEQYF.

Comment on this clonotype: A much larger clonotype is one base distant, so this may be a read error. The J gene is TRBJ2-5, the V gene TRBV15; D is ambiguous. The CDR3 runs 11 residues. CDR1 is LNHNV and CDR2 is YYDKDF in the germline V gene (reference sequence). The CDR3 DNA follows: TGTGCCACCAGCATTCAAGAGATCCAGTACTTC. The encoded protein is CATSIQEIQYF.

The chain uses TRBV19 and TRBJ2-7; D unresolved. The CDR3 extends over 11 amino acids. V was shortened by 4 bases and J by 4 bases, with 5 bases between the two germline ends. Germline CDR1 LNHDA, CDR2 SQIVND (reference sequence). In DNA form, the CDR3 reads TGTGCCAGTAGTACCAAATACGAGCAGTACTTC. This codes for CASSTKYEQYF.

This clonotype was counted many times. V and J are TRBV12-3 or TRBV12-4 and TRBJ1-2; 7 nucleotides align to TRBD1. V was clipped by 1 base and J by 7 bases; unmatched bases: 6. The CDR3 contains 14 residues. The CDR3 DNA reads TGTGCCAGCAGTTTAGGGGGACAGACGTCTGGCTACACCTTC. As protein: CASSLGGQTSGYTF.

This clonotype was seen ten or more times. The chain has TRBV15 and TRBJ1-3; D is uncertain. CDR3 length: 15 amino acids. Per the germline V gene, CDR1 is LNHNV and CDR2 is YYDKDF (reference sequence). V lost 1 base and J 6 bases, leaving 13 bases between the germline ends. As DNA, the CDR3 is TGTGCCACCAGCAGAGGCGGCGATGCCGAAAACACCATATATTTT. It is translated as CATSRGGDAENTIYF.

This sequence joins TRBV24-1 and TRBJ2-2; D possibly corresponds to TRBD2 (6 bases). Germline V gene data show CDR1 as KGHDR and CDR2 as SFDVKD. V was trimmed by 1 base and J by 6 bases, leaving 14 bases between them. The CDR3 sequence is 16 residues long. The CDR3 bases are TGTGCCACCAGTGATTTAAGACGGGGGTTACCCGGGGAGCTGTTTTTT. Its protein is CATSDLRRGLPGELFF.

This clonotype has ten or more counts. The V and J genes are TRBV7-9 and TRBJ1-2, with a possible D match to TRBD1 (5 bases). CDR3 length: 12 residues. The germline V gene encodes CDR1 SEHNR and CDR2 FQNEAQ (reference sequence). Trimming shortened V by 5 bases and J by 8 bases, and 12 bases separated the two germline ends. Here the CDR3 reads CASSRDVLGYTF. DNA for the CDR3: TGTGCCAGCAGCCGGGACGTCCTGGGCTACACCTTC.

This rearrangement joins TRBV29-1 to TRBJ2-2, with a possible D match to TRBD1 (5 bases). This CDR3 has 13 amino acids. Germline V lookup: CDR1 SQVTM, CDR2 ANQGSEA. The V and J ends lost 7 bases and 0 bases respectively, with 9 bases between them. The CDR3 DNA sequence: TGCAGCGGGGGCAGTGCGAACACCGGGGAGCTGTTTTTT. Its protein product is CSGGSANTGELFF.

This clonotype appeared many times. The chain carries TRBV25-1 and TRBJ2-7; D not resolved. Germline V gene sequence: CDR1 MGHDK, CDR2 SYGVNS. This CDR3 comprises 11 residues. V lost 4 bases to trimming and J lost 4 bases, with 5 bases between them. The CDR3 DNA follows: TGTGCCAGCAGTGGTCCATACGAGCAGTACTTC. Protein sequence: CASSGPYEQYF.

The chain is built from TRBV4-1 and TRBJ1-1; perhaps TRBD1 as D (5 bases). The CDR3 is made up of 14 amino acids. The germline V gene encodes CDR1 MGHRA and CDR2 YSYEKL. Trimming pared 8 bases from V and 5 bases from J, leaving 18 bases between. CDR3 loop: CASLGWRGRTEAFF. CDR3 DNA sequence: TGCGCCAGCTTAGGATGGCGGGGGAGAACTGAAGCTTTCTTT.

This clonotype was counted ten times or more. This rearrangement joins TRBV30 to TRBJ2-5; D call uncertain. The germline V gene has CDR1 GTSNPN and CDR2 SVGIG (reference sequence). V lost 3 bases to trimming and J lost 2 bases, with 13 bases between them. The CDR3 consists of 14 residues. The CDR3 nucleotides read TGTGCCTGGAGCCCAGGTGCCCGACAAGAGACCCAGTACTTC. Its translation is CAWSPGARQETQYF.

This clonotype showed up many times. The chain recombines TRBV12-3 or TRBV12-4 with TRBJ1-5; D remains ambiguous. Trimming took off 3 bases at V and 3 bases at J, with 6 bases between the two ends. The CDR3 covers 13 residues. CDR3 residues: CASSFAANQPQHF. Written as DNA, the CDR3 is TGTGCCAGCAGTTTCGCCGCCAATCAGCCCCAGCATTTT.

This clonotype has a single count. The chain joins TRBV20-1 to TRBJ2-7; possibly TRBD2 for D (5 bases). Germline CDR1 is DFQATT and CDR2 is SNEGSKA (reference sequence). Trimming took off 3 bases at V and 0 bases at J, with 12 bases between the two ends. This CDR3 contains 14 residues. This chain's CDR3 is CSASSGSGSYEQYF. The CDR3 nucleotides are TGCAGTGCTAGTTCGGGGTCGGGCTCCTACGAGCAGTACTTC.

This clonotype was seen at least ten times. An end of the junction differs from the germline gene, which may be a read error. The chain recombines TRBV5-6 with TRBJ1-2; D is perhaps TRBD1 (5 bases). The CDR3 sequence is 16 residues long. Looked up from germline, CDR1 is SGHDT and CDR2 is YYEEEE. The CDR3 is CASSLNTVVGLGPRCF. The CDR3, as DNA: TGTGCCAGCAGCTTGAATACGGTAGTGGGTTTGGGACCCCGATGCTTC. Full variable domain (remainder filled in from reference TRBV5-6 and TRBJ1-2): DAGVTQSPTHLIKTRGQQVTLRCSPKSGHDTVSWYQQALGQGPQFIFQYYEEEERQRGNFPDRFSGHQFPNYSSELNVNALLLGDSALYLCASSLNTVVGLGPRCFGSGTRLTVV.

This clonotype was seen repeatedly, ten times or more. The chain recombines TRBV7-3 with TRBJ2-5, with 7 bases matching TRBD2. V lost 6 bases, J lost 5 bases, and 12 bases stayed unmatched. The CDR3 is made up of 15 amino acids. The germline CDR1 and CDR2 sequences are SGHTA and FQGTGA. For the CDR3, the DNA is TGTGCCAGCAGTCTTGGGGGGAGGGATACCGAGACCCAGTACTTC. It yields the protein CASSLGGRDTETQYF.

This clonotype was recorded many times. The chain carries TRBV18 and TRBJ2-5, with a possible D match to TRBD1 (7 bases). This CDR3 spans 15 amino acids. CDR1 KGHSH and CDR2 LQKENI come from the germline V gene. Deletions cut 4 bases from V and 4 bases from J, with 16 bases between. CDR3 DNA: TGTGCCAGCTCACGTCGACAGGGTAGCGGAGAGACCCAGTACTTC. Protein sequence: CASSRRQGSGETQYF.